The 14 T cell receptor beta chains listed next were all sequenced from one sample in a study of human T cells and chemical hapten exposure (dated by TCRdb to the early 2020s). Library prep was done by RACE. The data were produced on a NextSeq 500. The raw public reads went through TCRdb reprocessing: fastp at Q25, MiXCR clone calling, in-frame beta chains kept. Duplicate CDR3 protein sequences are folded into a single record with the most common DNA and genes. Across this sample there are roughly 100,000 distinct CDR3 sequences, with less than 40% seen only once. More than 2.5% of the sample is taken by the ten largest. According to the study, the label for this sample's time point signals: patch test 3, about 24 weeks after DPC sensitization. The sample's treatment or condition label, decoded: therapeutic diphenylcyclopropenone sensitization with weekly scalp DPC. The sequenced sample was whole blood, obtained in connection with sensitization to the hapten diphenylcyclopropenone (DPC). Source of these receptors: a man aged 35 to 55 with alopecia areata. Some clones in this sample may be carry-over from other donors' samples.

CDR3 coding DNA: TGTGCCATCAGTGAGTCTACCAGGGGAAATCAGCCCCAGCATTTT. Translated: CAISESTRGNQPQHF. The chain carries TRBV10-3 and TRBJ1-5, with D perhaps TRBD1 (6 bases). The germline V gene encodes CDR1 ENHRY and CDR2 SYGVKD. The CDR3 runs to 15 residues. V shed 0 bases and J shed 4 bases, with 10 bases lying between them.

There are a few counts of this clonotype. The chain links TRBV20-1 to TRBJ2-3, with 12 bases fitting TRBD2. This CDR3 comprises 16 residues. Per the germline V gene, CDR1 is DFQATT and CDR2 is SNEGSKA (reference sequence). With 1 base clipped from V and 3 bases from J, the junction kept 5 bases outside the gene matches. CDR3 region: CSARVPSGRGTDTQYF. The DNA of the CDR3 is TGCAGTGCTAGAGTACCTAGCGGGAGGGGTACAGATACGCAGTATTTT.

The V call is TRBV20-1, the J call TRBJ1-2; no firm D call. V dropped 7 bases and J dropped 8 bases, with 23 bases sitting between them. Per the germline V gene, CDR1 is DFQATT and CDR2 is SNEGSKA (reference sequence). The CDR3 totals 14 residues. The CDR3 here is CSVPPWGNREGYTF. The CDR3 coding sequence is TGCAGTGTCCCACCGTGGGGAAATAGGGAAGGCTACACCTTC.

This clonotype has a handful of counts. CDR3 protein: CASSLFTNSGNTIYF. The CDR3 region has the DNA TGTGCCAGCAGCTTATTCACCAACTCTGGAAACACCATATATTTT. This chain connects TRBV7-6 to TRBJ1-3; D uncertain. Trimming removed 2 bases at V and 0 bases at J, with 8 bases between. The CDR3 is 15 residues long. Germline V lookup: CDR1 SGHVS, CDR2 FNYEAQ.

This clonotype was seen just once. The J gene is TRBJ2-3, the V gene TRBV29-1, with 14 positions matching TRBD2. With 6 bases clipped from V and 2 bases from J, the junction kept 10 bases outside the gene matches. This CDR3 contains 17 residues. CDR1 is SQVTM and CDR2 is ANQGSEA in the germline V gene. CDR3 region: CSVAGLAGGGTTDTQYF. As DNA, the CDR3 is TGCAGCGTCGCCGGACTAGCGGGAGGAGGGACCACAGATACGCAGTATTTT.

This clonotype was seen just once. The V call is TRBV5-4, the J call TRBJ2-3; TRBD2 aligns across 14 bases. The CDR3 spans 20 residues. V was pared by 1 base and J by 0 bases, with 10 bases of the junction left unmatched. Per germline, CDR1 SGHNT and CDR2 YYREEE (reference sequence). The CDR3 DNA sequence: TGTGCCAGCAGCTTGCCCCCCAGACTAGCGGGAGGGCGGAGCACAGATACGCAGTATTTT. Protein: CASSLPPRLAGGRSTDTQYF.

In DNA, the CDR3 is TGTGCCAGCTCACCACGGGGACTAGTGAACACCGGGGAGCTGTTTTTT. It is translated as CASSPRGLVNTGELFF. The chain uses TRBV18 and TRBJ2-2, with 8 bases lining up with TRBD2. J lost 1 base, V lost 1 base, and 2 bases had no gene match. Germline V gives CDR1 KGHSH, CDR2 LQKENI. CDR3 length: 16 residues.

The rearrangement joins TRBV10-3 to TRBJ2-7; 7 nucleotides agree with TRBD1. Germline loops: CDR1 ENHRY, CDR2 SYGVKD. There are 9 residues in the CDR3. CDR3 in DNA: TGTGCCATCCTAAGATCAGGGGGAGTC. Its translation is CAILRSGGV.

This chain joins TRBV6-5 and TRBJ2-1; 8 bases line up with TRBD2. CDR1 MNHEY and CDR2 SVGAGI come from the germline V gene. The CDR3 has 15 residues. V dropped 3 bases and J dropped 5; count of bases not matched to a gene: 6. CDR3 nucleotides: TGTGCCAGCAGTTATTTTAGCGGGATGGACAATGAGCAGTTCTTC. Its translation: CASSYFSGMDNEQFF.

The rearrangement links TRBV19 to TRBJ2-3, with unresolved D. The CDR3 runs 14 residues. Germline CDR1 is LNHDA and CDR2 is SQIVND (reference sequence). Trimming took 2 bases from V and 5 from J, leaving 11 bases between them. The CDR3 nucleotides read TGTGCCAGTAGTATAAAGCTAGAGAGAGATACGCAGTATTTT. This translates into CASSIKLERDTQYF.

This clonotype occurred a few times. The chain links TRBV27 to TRBJ2-1; D is uncertain. The V end lost 3 bases, the J end lost 4 bases, and 13 bases lay between the germline ends. The CDR3 spans 15 residues. Germline V gene data show CDR1 as MNHEY and CDR2 as SMNVEV (reference sequence). The CDR3 DNA follows: TGTGCCAGCAGTTTCAAAGACAATTTTTACAATGAGCAGTTCTTC. Protein: CASSFKDNFYNEQFF.

V gene TRBV27 combines with J gene TRBJ2-5, with 9 bases fitting TRBD2. V dropped 3 bases and J dropped 5; count of bases not matched to a gene: 4. The CDR3 is 14 amino acids. Per the germline V gene, CDR1 is MNHEY and CDR2 is SMNVEV (reference sequence). CDR3 residues: CASSLSSGTETQYF. Here the CDR3 DNA reads TGTGCCAGCAGTTTGTCTAGCGGGACGGAGACCCAGTACTTC.

This clonotype was detected only a few times. The rearrangement links TRBV5-5 to TRBJ2-1, with 7 positions matching TRBD1. Germline V gene sequence: CDR1 SGHKS, CDR2 YYEKEE (reference sequence). Trimming removed 4 bases from V and 2 bases from J; junction bases left unmatched: 12. This CDR3 is 17 amino acids long. The DNA for the CDR3 is TGTGCCAGCAGCCTGGCGGATCGACAGGGCCCCTACAATGAGCAGTTCTTC. Protein sequence: CASSLADRQGPYNEQFF.

As concerns this clonotype: Because it lacks the conserved phenylalanine or tryptophan at the end, this CDR3 is likely a read error. CDR3 protein: CSVAGDNEQFS. The CDR3 nucleotides are TGCAGCGTCGCAGGGGACAATGAGCAGTTCTCC. The V gene is TRBV29-1, the J gene TRBJ2-1; perhaps TRBD1 as D (6 bases). This CDR3 comprises 11 residues. CDR1 is SQVTM, CDR2 ANQGSEA, per germline. The V end was cut by 6 bases, the J end by 5 bases, with 8 bases between.